This TCR beta chain appears in the sequencing data of a study of blood T cell repertoires in COVID-19 (dated by TCRdb to about 2020). In terms of the full investigation: Samples from collaborators originated in the United States, Italy and Spain and spanned both the acute and convalescent phases of COVID-19. Subjects who had been exposed to COVID-19, were actively infected with it, or had recovered from it provided the deeply sampled blood TCRbeta repertoires that made up the dataset. Samples came from the ongoing ImmuneRACE study (first 160 participants) plus 1,254 subjects from 6 global collaborators. The repertoires were released in a freely available public database meant as a resource for research on the immune response to SARS-CoV-2. The material from the prospective study consisted of cDNA or gDNA derived from T cells, B-cell-depleted T cells, or PBMCs. A de-identified subject ID, COVID-19 status, age in years and sex were almost always included in the sample metadata. Where available, HLA class I and class II types were obtained from metadata supplied by the sample provider rather than from assay-based typing.

Overall study results and their limits: The amount of clinical and demographic metadata varied by source and participant and was provided uncurated.

The CDR3 runs 13 residues from the cysteine to the phenylalanine. Left in the record is the CDR3 DNA by itself, 39 bases read in frame from the first base. CDR1 and CDR2 are read off the germline V gene as SQVTM and ANQGSEA. Relative to germline, V is 4 bases shorter and J is 4 bases shorter, with 13 bases between their ends. Worth noting for this clone: The antigen it recognizes is unknown. Base qualities are missing; no much larger clone stands one base away.

TCRbeta CDR3 regions were amplified from genomic DNA by means of the immunoSEQ Assay, a bias-controlled multiplex PCR. In the source study's methods: The number of nucleated cells in each sample was estimated by amplification of reference gene primers within the assay. To quantify the absolute abundance of each unique TCRbeta CDR3 rearrangement, sequence reads were collapsed and filtered. For each sample, productive Simpson clonality was calculated by taking the square root of Simpson's diversity index across productive rearrangements. Imported from immuneACCESS, the table was reduced by TCRdb to in-frame sequences with V and J called. These copies leave out some clones; in studies compared against another copy, an unresolved V gene accounts for under half, and the cause of the remainder is not known. V, J and clone size are taken as reported in that table, and D and trimming were inferred from the DNA itself. This sample lists 63,000 or so clones; around 82% were detected once. About 15% of the sample is in the top ten clones.

The collaborating institutions used their own protocols to collect whole blood in K2EDTA tubes. For TCRbeta analysis, collaborators shipped samples as frozen whole blood, isolated PBMCs, or DNA extracted from either of those sample types. This TCR was recovered from an elderly man with active COVID-19. This sequence uses TRBV29-1 and TRBJ1-1; TRBD1 is perhaps the D gene, given 5 matching bases. Sequenced material: peripheral blood. The DNA sequence is given as TGCAGCGTTGTCTCTTGGAGGGGCACTGAAGCTTTCTTT. This translates into CSVVSWRGTEAFF.